This entry is about one TCR beta chain. What it binds is unknown. The CDR3 extends over 16 amino acids. V was pared by 4 bases and J by 3 bases, with 13 bases between. Germline assignment: CDR1 MNHNS and CDR2 SASEGT. This entry comes from a study of cytomegalovirus exposure and HLA in healthy donors. In the study overall: Assignment to the Caucasian-associated ancestry cluster applied to approximately 80% of the roughly 400 genotyped donors.

Study observations and caveats: According to a later analysis, donors in an Asian-associated ancestry cluster reportedly had fewer N-insertions than the roughly 640-donor mean. Later analysis suggested most CMV-associated TCR beta chains were HLA-restricted. Information on immune exposure was restricted to one variable (CMV serostatus).

This PCR relied on a set of 60 Vbeta primers and 13 Jbeta primers. Sequenced by immunoSEQ multiplex PCR; TCRdb stores in-frame clones only, minus some. The sample yields about 110,000 clones, about 80% seen once. This TCR was recovered from a man aged 25-40 years in good health and CMV-seropositive. Sequencing was carried out using PBMCs. The rearrangement uses TRBV6-1 and TRBJ2-6; possibly TRBD2 for D (7 bases). CDR3 in amino acids: CASSARGAGGANVLTF. The CDR3 bases are TGTGCCAGCAGTGCCCGGGGGGCTGGTGGGGCCAACGTCCTGACTTTC.